This is a list of T cell receptor beta chains from one sample in a study of T cell repertoires in cytomegalovirus infection. Antigen specificity for these receptors is unknown. One entry per CDR3 protein results from TCRdb running MiXCR on the reads. This sample has 750,000 to 900,000 distinct CDR3 sequences, with 25% to 35% found just once. Material: cultured CD8+ T cells from PBMCs, obtained from culture after CMV antigen stimulation. Receptors were obtained from a human donor in good health (CMV status not recorded). Some clones in this sample may be carry-over from other donors' samples. Both conserved end residues are part of each CDR3. D genes are given only for firm matches. Some rows have no size entry. The others give once, few or many, or a class for an expanded clone.

>TRBV6-1|TRBJ2-1|few|-
CASSEYSGSSYNEQFF
TGTGCCAGCAGTGAATATAGCGGCAGCTCCTACAATGAGCAGTTCTTC
>TRBV7-2|TRBJ2-7|many|-
CASSLGQGDGEQYF
TGTGCCAGCAGCTTAGGGCAGGGTGATGGGGAGCAGTACTTC
>TRBV27|TRBJ1-5|-|-
CASSLWSGGGSNQPQHF
TGTGCCAGCAGTTTATGGAGCGGTGGGGGTAGCAATCAGCCCCAGCATTTT
>TRBV14|TRBJ1-6|few|-
CASSQGQLSPLHF
TGTGCCAGCAGCCAAGGGCAGCTTTCACCCCTCCACTTT
>TRBV19|TRBJ2-7|-|TRBD1
CASMGQGSYEQYF
TGTGCCAGTATGGGACAGGGGTCCTACGAGCAGTACTTC
>TRBV7-6|TRBJ1-1|many|-
CATTPGAGTEAFF
TGTGCCACCACACCGGGGGCTGGGACTGAAGCTTTCTTT
>TRBV6-2/TRBV6-3|TRBJ2-1|-|TRBD2
CASSWMGLAGVLYNEQFF
TGTGCCAGCAGTTGGATGGGACTAGCGGGGGTACTATACAATGAGCAGTTCTTC
>TRBV6-6|TRBJ2-1|few|TRBD2
CASSYSGSGGESYNEQFF
TGTGCCAGCAGTTACTCGGGGAGCGGGGGGGAGTCCTACAATGAGCAGTTCTTC
>TRBV4-2|TRBJ2-3|-|-
CASSQETAGGSTDTQYF
TGTGCCAGCAGCCAAGAAACCGCCGGGGGTAGCACAGATACGCAGTATTTT
>TRBV10-2|TRBJ1-2|few|TRBD1
CASNPGQGGYGYTF
TGCGCCAGCAACCCTGGACAGGGCGGCTATGGCTACACCTTC
>TRBV7-9|TRBJ2-2|few|-
CASSLTGRGHLYTGELFF
TGTGCCAGCAGCCTTACTGGACGGGGACACTTATACACCGGGGAGCTGTTTTTT
>TRBV4-3|TRBJ1-6|-|-
CASSQGAGYSPLHF
TGCGCCAGCAGCCAAGGAGCAGGGTACTCACCCCTCCACTTT
>TRBV11-2|TRBJ2-2|many|TRBD2
CASSSSLLAGGTNTGELFF
TGTGCCAGCAGCTCATCCCTACTAGCGGGGGGCACTAACACCGGGGAGCTGTTTTTT
>TRBV18|TRBJ2-2|-|-
CANSQAGNTGELFF
TGTGCCAACTCACAGGCGGGGAACACCGGGGAGCTGTTTTTT
>TRBV12-3/TRBV12-4|TRBJ2-3|many|TRBD2
CASSPKTSLFGTDTQYF
TGTGCCAGCAGTCCAAAGACTAGCTTATTTGGCACAGATACGCAGTATTTT
>TRBV7-6|TRBJ2-5|-|-
CASTRSLESDRETQYF
TGTGCCAGCACGAGATCCCTGGAGAGTGATAGAGAGACCCAGTACTTC
>TRBV29-1|TRBJ2-1|-|-
CSVVIMGEQFF
TGCAGCGTTGTAATCATGGGTGAGCAGTTCTTC
>TRBV5-3|TRBJ2-4|-|TRBD1
CASTPSGGLAKNIQYF
TGTGCCAGCACCCCCTCAGGGGGCCTAGCCAAAAACATTCAGTACTTC
>TRBV7-8|TRBJ2-2|-|-
CASSELNTGSTGELFF
TGTGCCAGCAGCGAACTTAATACAGGGTCCACCGGGGAGCTGTTTTTT
>TRBV11-2|TRBJ2-1|few|TRBD1
CASSYFRGRGLMDEQFF
TGTGCCAGCAGCTACTTTCGAGGAAGGGGGCTTATGGATGAGCAGTTCTTC
>TRBV27|TRBJ2-4|-|-
CASMRLAKNIQYF
TGTGCCAGCATGAGACTAGCCAAAAACATTCAGTACTTC
>TRBV7-9|TRBJ2-1|few|TRBD1
CASSSWTGGNEQFF
TGTGCCAGCAGCTCCTGGACAGGGGGGAATGAGCAGTTCTTC
>TRBV7-6|TRBJ2-7|-|TRBD1
CASSNSPGTVKEGEQYF
TGTGCCAGCAGTAATTCCCCCGGGACAGTGAAAGAGGGCGAGCAGTACTTC
>TRBV12-3/TRBV12-4|TRBJ1-6|-|TRBD1
CASSWDSIDSPLHF
TGTGCCAGCAGTTGGGACAGTATAGATTCACCCCTCCACTTT
>TRBV7-9|TRBJ2-5|many|TRBD2
CASSLLLAGLKETQYF
TGTGCCAGCAGCTTATTGCTAGCGGGTCTAAAAGAGACCCAGTACTTC
>TRBV6-4|TRBJ2-1|few|-
CASSTGTAINEQFF
TGTGCCAGCAGTACCGGGACTGCGATCAATGAGCAGTTCTTC
>TRBV2|TRBJ2-3|few|TRBD2
CASSEYTSGGSLLSTDTQYF
TGTGCCAGCAGTGAATATACCAGCGGGGGGTCCCTTTTGAGCACAGATACGCAGTATTTT
>TRBV6-2/TRBV6-3|TRBJ1-6|-|-
CASSYTSDLYNSPLHF
TGTGCCAGCAGTTACACCTCCGACCTCTATAATTCACCCCTCCACTTT
>TRBV11-1|TRBJ2-2|-|TRBD1
CANSTSGTGSITGELFF
TGTGCCAACAGCACCTCCGGGACAGGGTCAATAACCGGGGAGCTGTTTTTT
>TRBV2|TRBJ2-7|-|-
CASSDGGYGVKGEQYF
TGTGCCAGCAGTGACGGTGGATATGGGGTGAAGGGCGAGCAGTACTTC
>TRBV6-5|TRBJ1-6|once|-
CASMDHGSYNSPLHF
TGTGCCAGCATGGACCACGGCTCCTATAATTCACCCCTCCACTTT
>TRBV4-1|TRBJ1-1|-|-
CASSPPGRADTEAFF
TGCGCCAGCAGCCCCCCCGGCAGGGCGGACACTGAAGCTTTCTTT
>TRBV12-3/TRBV12-4|TRBJ2-7|-|-
CASSKTPGPLTYEQYF
TGTGCCAGCAGCAAGACCCCGGGACCTCTAACCTACGAGCAGTACTTC
>TRBV7-2|TRBJ2-5|many|-
CASGLGTQYF
TGTGCCAGCGGCTTGGGGACCCAGTACTTC
>TRBV7-2|TRBJ1-2|many|TRBD1
CASRPGGGYYGYTF
TGTGCCAGCAGACCAGGGGGTGGGTACTATGGCTACACCTTC
>TRBV7-6|TRBJ2-1|few|-
CASSLGLGGDEQFF
TGTGCCAGCAGCTTAGGGCTAGGTGGGGATGAGCAGTTCTTC
>TRBV12-3/TRBV12-4|TRBJ2-1|-|-
CASRPQGPNEQFF
TGTGCCAGCAGACCCCAGGGACCCAATGAGCAGTTCTTC
>TRBV5-1|TRBJ1-1|few|-
CASSFVWGLGTEAFF
TGCGCCAGCAGCTTTGTTTGGGGGCTGGGCACTGAAGCTTTCTTT
>TRBV28|TRBJ2-7|once|TRBD2
CASNELAGGTSYEQYF
TGTGCCAGCAACGAACTAGCGGGGGGGACCTCCTACGAGCAGTACTTC
>TRBV6-2/TRBV6-3|TRBJ2-1|few|-
CASSYTSKNEQFF
TGTGCCAGCAGTTACACCTCAAAGAATGAGCAGTTCTTC
>TRBV12-5|TRBJ2-1|-|TRBD2
CASGFFPSERGSYNEQFF
TGTGCTAGTGGTTTCTTCCCCTCTGAGCGGGGGTCCTACAATGAGCAGTTCTTC
>TRBV4-1|TRBJ2-7|once|TRBD1
CASSPTTDRGTYEQYF
TGCGCCAGCAGTCCTACGACTGACAGGGGGACCTACGAGCAGTACTTC
>TRBV4-2|TRBJ2-1|few|-
CASSHPGGPNEQFF
TGTGCCAGCAGCCACCCGGGCGGGCCCAATGAGCAGTTCTTC
>TRBV27|TRBJ2-3|-|TRBD2
CASSPPRGGAIWDTQYF
TGTGCCAGCAGTCCCCCCCGCGGGGGGGCTATTTGGGATACGCAGTATTTT
>TRBV7-6|TRBJ1-1|-|TRBD1
CVSSLSSGTGGFTEAFF
TGTGTCAGCAGTTTATCATCCGGGACAGGGGGCTTCACTGAAGCTTTCTTT
>TRBV6-6|TRBJ1-6|-|TRBD1
CASTETGFYSPLHF
TGTGCCAGCACCGAGACAGGGTTTTATTCACCCCTCCACTTT
>TRBV12-3/TRBV12-4|TRBJ2-5|-|-
CASSSLGGEVPQETQYF
TGTGCCAGCAGTTCTTTAGGGGGTGAAGTCCCACAAGAGACCCAGTACTTC
>TRBV19|TRBJ1-1|-|-
CATVGAAEAFF
TGTGCCACTGTAGGTGCGGCTGAAGCTTTCTTT
>TRBV7-2|TRBJ1-2|many|-
CASSPTVSNYGYTF
TGTGCCAGCAGCCCGACAGTCTCTAACTATGGCTACACCTTC
>TRBV6-2/TRBV6-3|TRBJ1-5|many|TRBD1
CASSYGDRALNQPQHF
TGTGCCAGCAGTTACGGGGACAGGGCGCTTAATCAGCCCCAGCATTTT
>TRBV7-9|TRBJ2-5|-|TRBD1
CASSSPRQGEETQYF
TGTGCCAGCAGCTCCCCTCGACAGGGGGAAGAGACCCAGTACTTC
>TRBV12-3/TRBV12-4|TRBJ2-3|few|-
CASSGLALVADTQYF
TGTGCCAGCAGTGGGCTAGCTCTGGTGGCAGATACGCAGTATTTT
>TRBV6-1|TRBJ2-1|few|TRBD2
CASSALMRGAAPSYNEQFF
TGTGCCAGCAGCGCCCTTATGCGGGGGGCCGCCCCATCCTACAATGAGCAGTTCTTC
>TRBV7-2|TRBJ2-1|-|TRBD1
CASSWQDRVYNEQFF
TGTGCCAGCAGCTGGCAAGACAGGGTATACAATGAGCAGTTCTTC
>TRBV28|TRBJ1-2|once|-
CASIPARVNYGYTF
TGTGCCAGCATTCCCGCGCGGGTGAACTATGGCTACACCTTC